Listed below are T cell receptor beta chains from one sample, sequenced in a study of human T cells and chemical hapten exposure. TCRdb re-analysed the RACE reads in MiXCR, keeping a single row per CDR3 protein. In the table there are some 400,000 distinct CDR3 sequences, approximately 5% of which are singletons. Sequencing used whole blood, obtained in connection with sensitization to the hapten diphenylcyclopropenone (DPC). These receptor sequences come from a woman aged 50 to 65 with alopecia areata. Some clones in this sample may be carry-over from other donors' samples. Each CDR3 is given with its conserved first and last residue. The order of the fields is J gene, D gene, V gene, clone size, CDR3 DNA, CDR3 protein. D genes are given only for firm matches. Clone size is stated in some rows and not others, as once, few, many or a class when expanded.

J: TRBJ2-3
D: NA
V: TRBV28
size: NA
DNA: TGTGCCAGTGGGGAGGACCCAGAAATTAGGTCAGATACGCAGTATTTT
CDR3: CASGEDPEIRSDTQYF

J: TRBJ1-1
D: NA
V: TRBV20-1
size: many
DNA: TGCAGTGCTACTCTAGGCTCGATTGAAGCTTTCTTT
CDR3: CSATLGSIEAFF

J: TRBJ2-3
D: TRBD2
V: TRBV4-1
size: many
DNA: TGCGCCAGCAGGAGGGAGGCGGGGGGAGGAACAGATACGCAGTATTTT
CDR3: CASRREAGGGTDTQYF

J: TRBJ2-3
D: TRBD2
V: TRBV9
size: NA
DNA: TGTGCCAGCGGACTAGAGGACACAGATACGCAGTATTTT
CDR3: CASGLEDTDTQYF

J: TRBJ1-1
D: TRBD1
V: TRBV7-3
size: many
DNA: TGTGCCAGCAGCTCCGGACAGGGAAAGGCAGCTTTCTTT
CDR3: CASSSGQGKAAFF

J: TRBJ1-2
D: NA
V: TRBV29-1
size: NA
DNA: TGCAGCGTTGTAAGGGTAGCTAACTATGGCTACACCTTC
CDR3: CSVVRVANYGYTF

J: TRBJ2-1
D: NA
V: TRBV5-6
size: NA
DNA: TGTGCCAGCAGCTTGGGGTACGGATTTTACAATGAGCAGTTCTTC
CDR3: CASSLGYGFYNEQFF

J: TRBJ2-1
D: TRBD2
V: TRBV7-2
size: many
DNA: TGTGCCAGCGCTCTTCTAGCGGGAGGTCTGAATGAGCAGTTCTTC
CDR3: CASALLAGGLNEQFF

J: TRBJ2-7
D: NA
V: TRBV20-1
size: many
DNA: TGCAGTGCTAGTTGGCCAGGGGCTATCTACGAGCAGTACTTC
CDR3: CSASWPGAIYEQYF

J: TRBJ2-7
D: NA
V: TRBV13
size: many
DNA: TGTGCCAGCAGCCTAGGGGGACCGGCGGTCGAGCAGTACTTC
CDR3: CASSLGGPAVEQYF

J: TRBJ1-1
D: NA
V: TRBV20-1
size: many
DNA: TGCAGTGCTAGGGTCTCCTGGAGCACTGAAGCTTTCTTT
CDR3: CSARVSWSTEAFF

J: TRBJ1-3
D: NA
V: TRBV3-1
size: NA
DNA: TGTGCCAGCAGCCTAGCCTGGGCAGGGCCCATATATTTT
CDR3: CASSLAWAGPIYF

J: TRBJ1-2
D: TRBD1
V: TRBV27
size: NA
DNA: TGTGCCAGCAAAAATAGTCAGGGGGCTATGTATGGCTACACCTTC
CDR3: CASKNSQGAMYGYTF

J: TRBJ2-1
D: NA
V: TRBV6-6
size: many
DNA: TGTGCCAGCACGGGGGCGGGCGCCTACAATGAGCAGTTCTTC
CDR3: CASTGAGAYNEQFF

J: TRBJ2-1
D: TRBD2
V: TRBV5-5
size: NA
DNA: TGTGCCAGCAGCTTAACTAGCGGGGGGGCCAGCTCCTACAATGAGCAGTTCTTC
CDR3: CASSLTSGGASSYNEQFF

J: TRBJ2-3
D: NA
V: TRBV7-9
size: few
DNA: TGTGCCACCCGGGACTCTGCTAGCACAGATACGCAGTATTTT
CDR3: CATRDSASTDTQYF

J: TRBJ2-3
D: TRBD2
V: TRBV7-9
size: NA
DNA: TGTGCCAGCAGCTCGAGGACTAGCGGGGCCCACACAGATACGCAGTATTTT
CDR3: CASSSRTSGAHTDTQYF

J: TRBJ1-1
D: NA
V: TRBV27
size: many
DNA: TGTGCCAGCAGTTTATCGAGAGCTATGAACACTGAAGCTTTCTTT
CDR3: CASSLSRAMNTEAFF

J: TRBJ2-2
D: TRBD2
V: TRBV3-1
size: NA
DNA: TGTGCCAGCAGCTCGAGCGGGATCACCGGGGAGCTGTTTTTT
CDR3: CASSSSGITGELFF

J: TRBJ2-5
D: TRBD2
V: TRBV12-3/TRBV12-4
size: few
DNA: TGTGCCAGCAGTGAAGCGGGGGGCTATCTTCAAGAGACCCAGTACTTC
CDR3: CASSEAGGYLQETQYF

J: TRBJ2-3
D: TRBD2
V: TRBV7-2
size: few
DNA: TGTGCCAGCAGCTTACGGAGCGGGAGACCCACAGATACGCAGTATTTT
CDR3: CASSLRSGRPTDTQYF

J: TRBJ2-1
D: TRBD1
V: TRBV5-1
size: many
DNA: TGCGCCAGCAGCCCCGGACAGGGGCGTTACAATGAGCAGTTCTTC
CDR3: CASSPGQGRYNEQFF

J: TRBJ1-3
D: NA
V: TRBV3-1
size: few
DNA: TGTGCCAGCAGCCAAGAGTTCGGTACAGCCTCTGGAAACACCATATATTTT
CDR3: CASSQEFGTASGNTIYF

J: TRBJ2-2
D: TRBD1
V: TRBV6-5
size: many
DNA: TGTGCCAGCAGCCGCACAACGGGACAGGGGCCCGGGGAGCTGTTTTTT
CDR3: CASSRTTGQGPGELFF

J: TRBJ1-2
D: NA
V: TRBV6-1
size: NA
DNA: TGTGCCAGCAGTGACAGCGGCTACACCTTC
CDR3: CASSDSGYTF

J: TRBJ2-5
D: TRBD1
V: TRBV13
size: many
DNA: TGTGCCAGCAGCTTAAAGACGACAGGGCAAGAGACCCAGTACTTC
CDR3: CASSLKTTGQETQYF

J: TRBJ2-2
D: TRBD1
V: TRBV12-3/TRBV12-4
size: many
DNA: TGTGCCAGCAGTCCAAGGACAGGGGGCCTCACCGGGGAGCTGTTTTTT
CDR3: CASSPRTGGLTGELFF

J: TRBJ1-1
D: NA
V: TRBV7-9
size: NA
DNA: TGTGCCAGCAACCAGTGGGTTTACACTGAAGCTTTCTTT
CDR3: CASNQWVYTEAFF

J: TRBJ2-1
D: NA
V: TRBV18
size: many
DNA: TGTGCCAGCTCACCACCGCGGCTAGCAGCCTACAATGAGCAGTTCTTC
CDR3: CASSPPRLAAYNEQFF

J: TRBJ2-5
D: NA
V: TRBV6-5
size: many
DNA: TGTGCCAGCAGTCCCGTGTGGGGGAGCTCCCGGGGGACCCAGTACTTC
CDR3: CASSPVWGSSRGTQYF

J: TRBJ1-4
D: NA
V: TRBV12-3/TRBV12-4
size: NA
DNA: TGTGCCAGCAGTTCAAGTGGGGATGAAAAACTGTTTTTT
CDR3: CASSSSGDEKLFF

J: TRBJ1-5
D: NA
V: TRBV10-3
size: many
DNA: TGTGCCATCAGTGGTGGTCAGGGCGCGAATCAGCCCCAGCATTTT
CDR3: CAISGGQGANQPQHF

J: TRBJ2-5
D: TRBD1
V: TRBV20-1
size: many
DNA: TGCAGTGCTACGGGACAGGGGAAGGGAGAGACCCAGTACTTC
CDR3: CSATGQGKGETQYF

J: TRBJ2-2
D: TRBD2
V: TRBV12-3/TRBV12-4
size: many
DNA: TGTGCCAGCAGGCTAGCGGGGGGGCCAAGCACCGGGGAGCTGTTTTTT
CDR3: CASRLAGGPSTGELFF

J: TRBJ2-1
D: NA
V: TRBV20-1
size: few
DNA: TGCAGTGCTAGAGTGACCCCCGAGCAGTTCTTC
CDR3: CSARVTPEQFF

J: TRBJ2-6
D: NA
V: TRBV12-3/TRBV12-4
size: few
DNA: TGTGCCAGCAGTTTTATCGTGGGAGGCTCTGGGGCCAACGTCCTGACTTTC
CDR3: CASSFIVGGSGANVLTF

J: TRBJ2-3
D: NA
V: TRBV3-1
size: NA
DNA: TGTGCCAGCAGCCAAGCTTTGAGGGGACCGGCCACAGATACGCAGTATTTT
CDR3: CASSQALRGPATDTQYF

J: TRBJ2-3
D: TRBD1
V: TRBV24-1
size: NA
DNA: TGTGCCCCAGCAGGACAGGGGGCAGATACGCAGTATTTT
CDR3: CAPAGQGADTQYF

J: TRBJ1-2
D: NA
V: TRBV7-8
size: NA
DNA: TGTGCCAGCAGCTTAGTCGGGCAGTCCAACTATGGCTACACCTTC
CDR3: CASSLVGQSNYGYTF

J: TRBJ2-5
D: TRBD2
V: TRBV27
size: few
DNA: TGTGCCAGCAGGACGGCGGGAGTAGGAGAGACCCAGTACTTC
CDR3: CASRTAGVGETQYF

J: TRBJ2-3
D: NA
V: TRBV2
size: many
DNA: TGTGCCAGCACCCCGACCAGGGTTCCAGATACGCAGTATTTT
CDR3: CASTPTRVPDTQYF

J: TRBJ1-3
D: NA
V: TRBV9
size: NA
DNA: TGTGCCAGCAGCGTAGAATCACGCTCTGGAAACACCATATATTTT
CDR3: CASSVESRSGNTIYF

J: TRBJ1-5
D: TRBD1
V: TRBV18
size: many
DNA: TGTGCCAGCTCTCATACTCCGGGACAGGGCGATCAGCCCCAGCATTTT
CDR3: CASSHTPGQGDQPQHF

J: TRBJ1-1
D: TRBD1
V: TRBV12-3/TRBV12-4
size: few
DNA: TGTGCCAGCGCGACCGACAGGGGCTTTACTGAAGCTTTCTTT
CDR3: CASATDRGFTEAFF

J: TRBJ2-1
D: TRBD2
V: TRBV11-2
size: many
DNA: TGTGCCAGCAGCTTATTCGGGGTCGGGAGGGCCGGGAATGAGCAGTTCTTC
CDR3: CASSLFGVGRAGNEQFF

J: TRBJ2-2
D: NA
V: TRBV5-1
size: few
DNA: TGCGCCAGCAGCCCGCTAGTGGGGCCAATCACCGGGGAGCTGTTTTTT
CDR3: CASSPLVGPITGELFF

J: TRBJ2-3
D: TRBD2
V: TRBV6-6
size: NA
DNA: TGTGCCAGCAGTTACCCTCCCAGCGCGGGAGGGCCGGCAGATACGCAGTATTTT
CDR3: CASSYPPSAGGPADTQYF

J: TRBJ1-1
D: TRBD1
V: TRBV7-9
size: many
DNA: TGTGCCAGCAGCTACCCAGGGACAGTTGGCACTGAAGCTTTCTTT
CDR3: CASSYPGTVGTEAFF